This TCR beta chain comes out of a study of OX40 agonist ivuxolimab in advanced cancers. The wider study: It was ivuxolimab, an agonistic anti-OX40 (CD134) antibody, that patients were treated with.

Method: immunoSEQ multiplex PCR; TCRdb's copy keeps in-frame clones and lacks some. The repertoire consists of around 23,000 clones, with 88% occurring once and the leading ten covering 25%. The source material was CD4+ or CD8+ T cells sorted from blood, sampled in a trial of the OX40 agonist ivuxolimab. The TCR originated in an adult with an advanced solid tumor such as melanoma, head and neck, liver or kidney cancer.

CDR3 in DNA: TGTGCCAGCAGCCCGTATTCTTACGAGCAGTACTTC. The encoded protein is CASSPYSYEQYF. V usage is TRBV5-8 and J usage is TRBJ2-7; D is unresolved. Trimming removed 4 bases at V and 4 bases at J, with 9 bases between. Germline loops: CDR1 SGHTS, CDR2 YDEGEE. The CDR3 has 12 amino acids.